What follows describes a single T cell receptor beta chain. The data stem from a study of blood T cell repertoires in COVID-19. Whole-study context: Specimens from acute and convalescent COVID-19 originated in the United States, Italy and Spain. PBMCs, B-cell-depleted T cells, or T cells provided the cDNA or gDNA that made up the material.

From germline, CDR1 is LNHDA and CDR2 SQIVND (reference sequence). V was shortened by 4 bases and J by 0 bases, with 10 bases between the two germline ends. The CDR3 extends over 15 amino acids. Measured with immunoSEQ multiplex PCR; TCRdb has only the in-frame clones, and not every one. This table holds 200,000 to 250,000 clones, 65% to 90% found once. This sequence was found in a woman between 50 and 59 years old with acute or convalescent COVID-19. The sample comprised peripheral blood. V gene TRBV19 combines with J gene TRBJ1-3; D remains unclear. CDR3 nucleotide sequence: TGTGCCAGTAGTACCTCTCGGGACTCTGGAAACACCATATATTTT. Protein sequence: CASSTSRDSGNTIYF.